This T cell receptor beta chain appears in the sequencing data of a study of PD-1 and CTLA-4 blockade in melanoma. Per the germline V gene, CDR1 is SGHDT and CDR2 is YYEEEE. The CDR3 is 13 residues long. The V end was cut by 1 base, the J end by 5 bases, with 9 bases between. TCRdb keeps only in-frame clones here, not all; method: immunoSEQ multiplex PCR. The sample has 9,500 to 13,000 clones, approximately 80% seen once. The rearrangement uses TRBV5-6 and TRBJ2-5; TRBD1 is a possible D gene (6 bases). This clonotype originated in a human donor with melanoma. The specimen comprised CD8+ T cells from peripheral blood, sampled from a patient given anti-PD-1 treatment. The CDR3 reads CASSLSGAETQYF. In DNA, the CDR3 is TGTGCCAGCAGCTTGTCAGGGGCGGAGACCCAGTACTTC.